These 6 T cell receptor beta chains came from one sample sequenced in a study of beta chain features in type 1 diabetes. General observations from the study: Shorter TCRB CDR3s, moderately but significantly so, marked every one of the four CD4+ subsets in Type 1 diabetes patients.

Since all of the isolated RNA was reverse transcribed, expressed TCRB transcripts were what got sequenced. TCRdb keeps only in-frame clones here, not all; method: immunoSEQ multiplex PCR. The repertoire holds almost 350,000 clones, with around 8.5% as singletons. No antigen has been identified for these receptors. The source material was central memory CD4+ T cells from blood. The receptors were sampled from a man in his thirties or forties with type 1 diabetes.

The J gene is TRBJ1-1, the V gene TRBV7-2, with a possible D match to TRBD1 (6 bases). CDR3 length: 14 residues. Germline assignment: CDR1 SGHTA and CDR2 FQGNSA. Trimming stripped 5 bases from V and 3 bases from J, with 13 bases between. CDR3 protein: CASSGTRGDTEAFF. CDR3 sequence (DNA): TGTGCCAGCAGCGGGACACGGGGGGACACTGAAGCTTTCTTT.

This clone appeared a few times. The chain links TRBV5-1 to TRBJ1-2; D remains unclear. Trimming stripped 0 bases from V and 4 bases from J, with 7 bases between. CDR1 is SGHRS, CDR2 YFSETQ, per germline. The CDR3 has 13 amino acids. CDR3 in amino acids: CASSLEAFYGYTF. CDR3 DNA: TGCGCCAGCAGCTTGGAAGCCTTCTATGGCTACACCTTC.

This clone was detected many times. The V and J genes are TRBV7-2 and TRBJ2-5; no reliable D call. CDR3 length: 13 amino acids. Deletions cut 0 bases from V and 5 bases from J, with 7 bases between. CDR1 is SGHTA and CDR2 is FQGNSA in the germline V gene. The chain's CDR3 is CASSLAVGETQYF. The CDR3 bases are TGTGCCAGCAGCTTAGCGGTAGGGGAGACCCAGTACTTC.

The chain joins TRBV28 to TRBJ2-1; D perhaps matches TRBD2 (6 bases). V was shortened by 5 bases and J by 3 bases, with 17 bases between the two germline ends. This CDR3 spans 16 amino acids. Germline-derived CDR1 and CDR2 are MDHEN and SYDVKM. DNA of the CDR3: TGTGCCAGCAGTCCTTATGGGGGGAGCAACTACAATGAGCAGTTCTTC. Amino acid sequence: CASSPYGGSNYNEQFF.

This clone was observed a handful of times. Here the CDR3 DNA reads TGTGCCAGCAGCGTAAGGGACAGGGAGACCCAGTACTTC. As protein: CASSVRDRETQYF. V usage is TRBV9 and J usage is TRBJ2-5; 8 positions match TRBD1. CDR1 is SGDLS, CDR2 YYNGEE, per germline. With 1 base clipped from V and 5 bases from J, the junction kept 1 base outside the gene matches. This CDR3 spans 13 amino acids.

This clone was found a few times. This chain connects TRBV19 to TRBJ2-5; 12 bases fit TRBD2. The CDR3 has 15 residues. Germline CDR1 and CDR2: LNHDA and SQIVND (reference sequence). The junction had 4 bases not matched to a gene; V was cut back by 3 bases and J by 5 bases. The CDR3 region has the DNA TGTGCCAGTAGTATCCTAGCGGGGGGGCACGAGACCCAGTACTTC. Its translation is CASSILAGGHETQYF.